This TCR beta chain originates from a study of spatial heterogeneity in lung cancer. Germline V lookup: CDR1 SEHNR, CDR2 FQNEAQ (reference sequence). CDR3 length equals 16 residues. V was clipped by 1 base and J by 4 bases, with 13 bases between them. TCRdb fed the 5' RACE reads into MiXCR, producing one record per CDR3 protein. This table has 50,000 to 65,000 distinct CDR3 sequences, 8% to 9% appearing once. In its sample, this clonotype was seen many times. Time point reported: sample taken at primary tumor resection. Whole RNA obtained from tumor, nontumor lung or frozen PBMC underwent sequencing without sorting.

The chain is built from TRBV7-9 and TRBJ1-4; D is unresolved. The TCR comes from a female donor with early-stage non-small cell lung cancer. The sample was PBMCs, taken at surgery. CDR3 nucleotides: TGTGCCAGCAGCTTAGGAAACTCGGGCCATAATGAAAAACTGTTTTTT. Translation: CASSLGNSGHNEKLFF. Drawing the rest from reference TRBV7-9 and TRBJ1-4, the complete variable domain is DTGVSQNPRHKITKRGQNVTFRCDPISEHNRLYWYRQTLGQGPEFLTYFQNEAQLEKSRLLSDRFSAERPKGSFSTLEIQRTEQGDSAMYLCASSLGNSGHNEKLFFGSGTQLSVL.